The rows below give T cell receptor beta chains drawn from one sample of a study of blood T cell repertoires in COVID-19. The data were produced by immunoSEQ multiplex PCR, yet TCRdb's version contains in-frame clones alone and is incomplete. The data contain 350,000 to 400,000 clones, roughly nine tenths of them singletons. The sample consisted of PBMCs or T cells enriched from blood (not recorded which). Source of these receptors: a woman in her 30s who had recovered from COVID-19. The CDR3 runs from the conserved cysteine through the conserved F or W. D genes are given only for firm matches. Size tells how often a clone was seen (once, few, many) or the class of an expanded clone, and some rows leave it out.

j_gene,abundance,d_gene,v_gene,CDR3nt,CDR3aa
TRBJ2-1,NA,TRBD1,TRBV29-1,TGCAGCGTTGAAGATGGGGACAGGGTCCTTGAGCAGTTCTTC,CSVEDGDRVLEQFF
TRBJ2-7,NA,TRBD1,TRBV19,TGTGCCAGTAGCGGAGCCGGGACAGGGGTCTACGAGCAGTACTTC,CASSGAGTGVYEQYF
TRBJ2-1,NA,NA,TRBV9,TGTGCCAGCAGCGTAGCTGGGCAGTCCTACAATGAGCAGTTCTTC,CASSVAGQSYNEQFF
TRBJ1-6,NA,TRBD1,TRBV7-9,TGTGCCAGCAGCCCGAGGGGGGACAGGGGTTCACCCCTCCACTTT,CASSPRGDRGSPLHF
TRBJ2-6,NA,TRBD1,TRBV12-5,TGTGCTAGTGGTCCGGGACAGGGCCTTCTCTCTGGGGCCAACGTCCTGACTTTC,CASGPGQGLLSGANVLTF
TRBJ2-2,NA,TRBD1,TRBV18,TGTGCCAGTACGCCTGGGACAGCCACCGGGGAGCTGTTTTTT,CASTPGTATGELFF
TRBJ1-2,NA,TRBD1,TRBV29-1,TGCAGCGTTGAAGAGGCAGGGGGCGGCTATGGCTACACCTTC,CSVEEAGGGYGYTF
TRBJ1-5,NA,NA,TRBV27,TGTGCCAGCAGTTTAAGAAGGGGACAGCCCCAGCATTTT,CASSLRRGQPQHF
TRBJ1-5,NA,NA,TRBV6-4,TGTGCCAGCAAAGTCCTCAGTCAGCCCCAGCATTTT,CASKVLSQPQHF
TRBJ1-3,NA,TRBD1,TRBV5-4,TGTGCCAGCAGCACGCCGGAGGGGGCAAGTGGAAACACCATATATTTT,CASSTPEGASGNTIYF
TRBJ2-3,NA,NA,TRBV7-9,TGTGCCTCCCAGCGGGCGGGCACAGATACGCAGTATTTT,CASQRAGTDTQYF
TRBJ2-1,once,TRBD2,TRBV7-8,TGTGCCAGCAGCTTCTGGACTAGCGGCAATGAGCAGTTCTTC,CASSFWTSGNEQFF
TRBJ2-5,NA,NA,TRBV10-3,TGTGCCATCAGTACAGGGTACCAAGAGACCCAGTACTTC,CAISTGYQETQYF
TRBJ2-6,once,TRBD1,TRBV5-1,TGCGCCAGCAGCGGTACAGGGGCCTCTGGGGCCAACGTCCTGACTTTC,CASSGTGASGANVLTF
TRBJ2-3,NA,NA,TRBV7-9,TGTGCCAGCAGCTCTTTTAGCGATACGCAGTATTTT,CASSSFSDTQYF
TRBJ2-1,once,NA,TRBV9,TGTGCCAGCAGCGATAATTCGGGTGAGCAGTTCTTC,CASSDNSGEQFF
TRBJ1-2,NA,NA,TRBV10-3,TGTGCCATCAGTGAACGGTCCGCAACTAACTATGGCTACACCTTC,CAISERSATNYGYTF
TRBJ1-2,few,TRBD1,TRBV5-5,TGTGCCAGCAGCCGGGACAGACCCTATGGCTACACCTTC,CASSRDRPYGYTF
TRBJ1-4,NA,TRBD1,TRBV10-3,TGTGCCATCAGTGCCCTCCAAAAAATAGGGGGCTTAGGGGAAAAACTGTTTTTT,CAISALQKIGGLGEKLFF
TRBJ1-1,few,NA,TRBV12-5,TGTGCTAGTGTCCTTGGGGGCGCGAGCACTGAAGCTTTCTTT,CASVLGGASTEAFF
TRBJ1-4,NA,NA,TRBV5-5,TGTGCCAGCAGCTTCGGGCAGGGTCGCGAACCGGATGAAAAACTGTTTTTT,CASSFGQGREPDEKLFF
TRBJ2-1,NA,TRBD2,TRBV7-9,TGTGCCAGCAGCCTAGATCCGGGACTAGTTTGGAATGAGCAGTTCTTC,CASSLDPGLVWNEQFF
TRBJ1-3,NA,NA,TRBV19,TGTGCCAGTAGTATTAGGAGGGACTCTGGAAACACCATATATTTT,CASSIRRDSGNTIYF
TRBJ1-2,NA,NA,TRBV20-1,TGCAGTGCTAGTACCCTAACGGAGGGCTACACCTTC,CSASTLTEGYTF
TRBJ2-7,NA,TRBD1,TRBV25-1,TGTGCCAGCAGTGTAAACGGGACAGGTAGCTACGAGCAGTACTTC,CASSVNGTGSYEQYF
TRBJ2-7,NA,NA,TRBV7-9,TGTGCCAGCAGCTCGAGCGGGTTCTCCTACGAGCAGTACTTC,CASSSSGFSYEQYF
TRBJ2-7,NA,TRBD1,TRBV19,TGTGCCACCGCAAGGGGGCAGGGGGAGCAGTACTTC,CATARGQGEQYF
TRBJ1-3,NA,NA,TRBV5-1,TGCGCCAGCAGCTTGGATATAGGTTCAGGTACTGGAAACACCATATATTTT,CASSLDIGSGTGNTIYF
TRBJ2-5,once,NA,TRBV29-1,TGCAGCGTTGAAGGGCAGGGTTTGTGGGGGACCCAGTACTTC,CSVEGQGLWGTQYF
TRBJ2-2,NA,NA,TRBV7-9,TGTGCCAGCGGGCTTTCCACCGGGGAGCTGTTTTTT,CASGLSTGELFF
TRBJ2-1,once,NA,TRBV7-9,TGTGCCAGCAGCTTTCATAATGAGCAGTTCTTC,CASSFHNEQFF
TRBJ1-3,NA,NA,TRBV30,TGTGCCTGGAGTCCACGAATAGGGACATCTGGAAACACCATATATTTT,CAWSPRIGTSGNTIYF
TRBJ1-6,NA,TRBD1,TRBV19,TGTGCCAGTAGTGGCTGGACAGGCTCGGCGAATTCACCCCTCCACTTT,CASSGWTGSANSPLHF
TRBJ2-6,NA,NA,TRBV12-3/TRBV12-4,TGTGCCACCCTACTTTCTGGGGCCAACGTCCTGACTTTC,CATLLSGANVLTF
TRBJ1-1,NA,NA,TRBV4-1,TGCGCCAGCAGCCCAGGGGTGGGCCTAAGCACTGAAGCTTTCTTT,CASSPGVGLSTEAFF
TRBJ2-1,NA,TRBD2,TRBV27,TGTGCCAGCAGGGTGTCGGGGGGTTCCTACAATGAGCAGTTCTTC,CASRVSGGSYNEQFF